What follows is one T cell receptor beta chain and its context. As originally analysed: Researchers report that nucleated cell counts were estimated from reference gene primer amplification. Repertoires were generated with immunoSEQ multiplex PCR, while TCRdb's copy carries only in-frame clones and drops some. The DNA gave D and trimming, while V, J and clone size come from that table. Of about 270,000 clones in the sample, around nine tenths were seen once. The source of the sample is a study of blood T cell repertoires in COVID-19. The CDR3 has 16 residues. The germline V gene encodes CDR1 MNHEY and CDR2 SVGAGI. Trimming left V 2 bases short and J 2 bases short, with 13 bases between.

The sample was peripheral blood. This receptor was obtained from a man aged 40-55 years with active or convalescent COVID-19. The chain recombines TRBV6-5 with TRBJ2-1; TRBD2 might be the D (5 bases). CDR3 loop: CASSYPTSGAYNEQFF. The DNA of the CDR3 is TGTGCCAGCAGTTACCCGACGAGCGGAGCCTACAATGAGCAGTTCTTC.